This TCR beta chain was obtained from a study of shared clonotypes between healthy human individuals. Across the study: Donors were a couple of women and three men aged 18 to 49.

Several immunoSEQ plates received, in even portions, the genomic DNA of each subset. Sequenced by immunoSEQ multiplex PCR; TCRdb stores in-frame clones only, minus some. Of about 2.1 million clones listed, just under 95% are singletons. CD45RO-negative, CCR7-selected cells formed the naive CD8 fraction, which excluded terminally differentiated effector memory CD45RA+ cells. There were only Caucasian adults among the donors, and all lived in Nashville, Tennessee. This CDR3 has 15 amino acids. The V gene lost 0 bases and the J gene lost 6 bases, with 14 bases spanning the gap. Germline V CDR1 and CDR2: MNHEY, SMNVEV (reference sequence).

The sample was naive CD8+ T cells from PBMCs. The gene calls are TRBV27 and TRBJ1-2; weak D call: TRBD1 (5 bases). The receptor was derived from a man aged 18 to 29 in good health. Some clones in this sample may be carry-over from other donors' samples. This CDR3 reads CASSLSWGEADGYTF. The DNA of the CDR3 is TGTGCCAGCAGTTTATCGTGGGGGGAGGCAGATGGCTACACCTTC.